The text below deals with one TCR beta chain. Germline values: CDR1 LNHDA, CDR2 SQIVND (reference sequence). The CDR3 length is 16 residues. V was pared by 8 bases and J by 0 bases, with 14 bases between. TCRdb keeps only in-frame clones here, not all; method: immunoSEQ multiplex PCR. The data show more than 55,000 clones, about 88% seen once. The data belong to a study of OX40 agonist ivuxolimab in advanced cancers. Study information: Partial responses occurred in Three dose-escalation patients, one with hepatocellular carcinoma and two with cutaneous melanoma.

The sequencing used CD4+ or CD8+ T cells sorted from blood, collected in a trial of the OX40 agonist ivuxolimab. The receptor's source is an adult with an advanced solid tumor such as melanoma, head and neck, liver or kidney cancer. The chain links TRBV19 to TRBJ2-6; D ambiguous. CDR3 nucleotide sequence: TGTGCCAGTGTACGAAGCGCGAGCTCTGGGGCCAACGTCCTGACTTTC. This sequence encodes CASVRSASSGANVLTF. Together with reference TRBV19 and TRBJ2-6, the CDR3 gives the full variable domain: DGGITQSPKYLFRKEGQNVTLSCEQNLNHDAMYWYRQDPGQGLRLIYYSQIVNDFQKGDIAEGYSVSREKKESFPLTVTSAQKNPTAFYLCASVRSASSGANVLTFGAGSRLTVL.